The 8 T cell receptor beta chains below all came from one sample that was sequenced in a study of T cell changes during pregnancy in multiple sclerosis. TCRdb's table, derived via immunoSEQ multiplex PCR, lists solely in-frame clones and lacks some. This repertoire shows approximately 130,000 clones, approximately 93% found once; its top ten account for approximately 6.3%. The source was peripheral blood, collected before pregnancy. These receptors were collected from a female donor with multiple sclerosis, enrolled in a pregnancy study.

This clone has just one count. J is TRBJ1-5 and V is TRBV19; 10 bases fit TRBD1. Germline trimming cut 7 bases from V and 3 bases from J; bases unmatched to any gene: 9. Per the germline V gene, CDR1 is LNHDA and CDR2 is SQIVND (reference sequence). CDR3 length: 16 residues. CDR3 sequence reads: CASTAPGQGLNQPQHF. CDR3 bases: TGTGCCAGTACCGCACCGGGACAGGGGCTCAATCAGCCCCAGCATTTT.

The rearrangement links TRBV9 to TRBJ2-5; 10 bases map to TRBD1. V shed 0 bases, J shed 5 bases, and the junction held 10 bases outside the gene matches. CDR1 is SGDLS and CDR2 is YYNGEE in the germline V gene. There are 17 residues in the CDR3. This CDR3 reads CASSVDLGQGFGETQYF. As DNA, the CDR3 is TGTGCCAGCAGCGTAGATTTGGGACAGGGGTTCGGGGAGACCCAGTACTTC.

V gene TRBV5-4 combines with J gene TRBJ1-4; maybe TRBD1 (5 bases). CDR3 length: 14 amino acids. V lost 3 bases and J 8 bases, leaving 14 bases between the germline ends. Germline V gives CDR1 SGHNT, CDR2 YYREEE (reference sequence). This CDR3 reads CASSWGREAEKLFF. The CDR3, as DNA: TGTGCCAGCAGCTGGGGGAGGGAAGCGGAAAAACTGTTTTTT.

The chain employs TRBV30 and TRBJ1-4; D is possibly TRBD1 (6 bases). CDR3 length: 15 amino acids. V shed 0 bases and J shed 6 bases, with 14 bases lying between them. CDR1 is GTSNPN and CDR2 is SVGIG in the germline V gene (reference sequence). CDR3 nucleotides: TGTGCCTGGAGTGTTAAGACAGGCTTGTATGAAAAACTGTTTTTT. Its protein is CAWSVKTGLYEKLFF.

V is TRBV19 and J is TRBJ2-2; TRBD2 matches 9 bases. The CDR3 covers 16 residues. The V segment lost 3 bases and the J segment 4 bases; nucleotides outside the gene matches: 6. Germline-derived CDR1 and CDR2 are LNHDA and SQIVND (reference sequence). CDR3 coding DNA: TGTGCCAGTAGTATGAGGCGGCGGGAGGGCACCGGGGAGCTGTTTTTT. Translated: CASSMRRREGTGELFF.

The V gene is TRBV6-1, the J gene TRBJ1-5; tentatively, D is TRBD1 (6 bases). Germline loops: CDR1 MNHNS, CDR2 SASEGT. The V gene lost 0 bases and the J gene lost 6 bases, with 15 bases spanning the gap. The CDR3 is 16 amino acids. The DNA for the CDR3 is TGTGCCAGCAGTGAAGCCGGAAACAGGGAGGGTCAGCCCCAGCATTTT. This codes for CASSEAGNREGQPQHF.

V usage is TRBV5-4 and J usage is TRBJ2-3; the match to TRBD2 covers 13 bases. J was trimmed by 1 base and V by 1 base; bases with no gene match: 0. The length of the CDR3 is 16 residues. The germline V gene encodes CDR1 SGHNT and CDR2 YYREEE (reference sequence). The CDR3 loop reads CASSLTSGRGTDTQYF. DNA of the CDR3: TGTGCCAGCAGCTTGACTAGCGGGAGGGGCACAGATACGCAGTATTTT.

The CDR3 spells CASSNQGTGELFF. DNA for the CDR3: TGTGCCAGTAGTAACCAGGGGACCGGGGAGCTGTTTTTT. The rearrangement joins TRBV19 to TRBJ2-2; D might be TRBD1 (6 bases). The V end was cut by 4 bases, the J end by 5 bases, with 8 bases between. This CDR3 spans 13 amino acids. The germline V gene encodes CDR1 LNHDA and CDR2 SQIVND (reference sequence).